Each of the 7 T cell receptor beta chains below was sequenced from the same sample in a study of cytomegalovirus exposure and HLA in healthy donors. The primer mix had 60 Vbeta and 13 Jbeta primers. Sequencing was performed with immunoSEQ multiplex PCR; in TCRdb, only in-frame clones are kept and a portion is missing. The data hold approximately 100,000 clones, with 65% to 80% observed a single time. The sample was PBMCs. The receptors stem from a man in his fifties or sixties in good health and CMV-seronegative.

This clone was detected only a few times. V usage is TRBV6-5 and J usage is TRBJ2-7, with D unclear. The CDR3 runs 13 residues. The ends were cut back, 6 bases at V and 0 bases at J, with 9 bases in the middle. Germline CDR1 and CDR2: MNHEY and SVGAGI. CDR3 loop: CASSPAISYEQYF. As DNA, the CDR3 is TGTGCCAGCAGCCCTGCGATCTCCTACGAGCAGTACTTC.

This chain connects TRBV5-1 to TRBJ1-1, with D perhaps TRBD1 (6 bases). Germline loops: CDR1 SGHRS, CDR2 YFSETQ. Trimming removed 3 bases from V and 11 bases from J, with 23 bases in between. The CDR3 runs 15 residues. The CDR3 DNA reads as TGCGCCAGCAGCTCCAACTCGGGGCAGGGGATTGTGGCTTTCTTT. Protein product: CASSSNSGQGIVAFF.

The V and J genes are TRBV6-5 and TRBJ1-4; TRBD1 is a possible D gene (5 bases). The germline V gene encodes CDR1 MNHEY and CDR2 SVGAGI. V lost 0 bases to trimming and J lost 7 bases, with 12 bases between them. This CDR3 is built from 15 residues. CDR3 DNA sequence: TGTGCCAGCAGTTACTCGGGGGGGGAGGGTGAAAAACTGTTTTTT. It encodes CASSYSGGEGEKLFF.

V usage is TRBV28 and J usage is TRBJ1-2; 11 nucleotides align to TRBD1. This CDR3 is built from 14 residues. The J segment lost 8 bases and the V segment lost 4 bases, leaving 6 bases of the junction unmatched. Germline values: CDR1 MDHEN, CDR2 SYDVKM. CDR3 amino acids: CASSYGQGARGYTF. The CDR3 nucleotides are TGTGCCAGCAGTTACGGACAGGGGGCGCGCGGCTACACCTTC.

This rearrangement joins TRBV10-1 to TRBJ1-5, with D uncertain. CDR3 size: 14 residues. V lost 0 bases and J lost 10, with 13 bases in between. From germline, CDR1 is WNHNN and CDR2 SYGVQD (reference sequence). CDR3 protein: CASSESSVGGPQHF. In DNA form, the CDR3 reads TGCGCCAGCAGTGAGTCGAGCGTGGGAGGACCCCAGCATTTT.

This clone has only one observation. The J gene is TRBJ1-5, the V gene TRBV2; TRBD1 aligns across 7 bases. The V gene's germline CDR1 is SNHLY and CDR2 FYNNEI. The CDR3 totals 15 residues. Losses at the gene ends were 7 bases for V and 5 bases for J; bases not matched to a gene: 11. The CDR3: CASNIYRGSDQPQHF. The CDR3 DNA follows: TGTGCCAGCAATATCTACAGGGGCTCGGATCAGCCCCAGCATTTT.

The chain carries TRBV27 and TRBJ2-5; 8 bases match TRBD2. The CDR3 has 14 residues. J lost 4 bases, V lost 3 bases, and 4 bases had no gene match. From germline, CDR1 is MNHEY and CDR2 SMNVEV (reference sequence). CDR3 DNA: TGTGCCAGCAGTTTGGGAGCGGGGGTAGAGACCCAGTACTTC. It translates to CASSLGAGVETQYF.